This entry concerns a single T cell receptor beta chain. The source of the sample is a study of T cell responses to AZD1222 COVID-19 vaccine. Produced via immunoSEQ multiplex PCR; TCRdb's table is partial and in-frame only. Of 150,000 to 180,000 clones listed, about 85% are singletons. V shed 2 bases, J shed 9 bases, and the junction held 15 bases outside the gene matches. This CDR3 contains 18 residues. The germline CDR1 and CDR2 sequences are LGHNA and YNFKEQ. Sample: peripheral blood, taken on day 0 of AZD1222 vaccination. The clonotype was recovered from an adult in good health. The rearrangement uses TRBV4-2 and TRBJ1-6, with TRBD1 matching over 8 bases. The CDR3 nucleotides are TGTGCCAGCAGCCAATATAGCCCTCGACAGGGGACCAGTTCACCCCTCCACTTT. Its translation: CASSQYSPRQGTSSPLHF.